These T cell receptor beta chains were read from a single sample in a study of cytomegalovirus exposure and HLA in healthy donors. The method was immunoSEQ multiplex PCR; TCRdb's version includes in-frame clones alone and lacks a portion of them. This table holds 130,000 or so clones, roughly 84% found once. Sequencing used PBMCs. The receptor set was obtained from a young woman in good health and CMV-seropositive. Both conserved end residues are part of each CDR3. D genes are given only for firm matches. Part of the rows lack a size; the others show once, few, many or a class for expanded clones.

-	TRBD1	TRBV5-4	TRBJ2-1	TGTGCCAGCAGCTTGGGGACAGGGGGGCCTGATGAGCAGTTCTTC	CASSLGTGGPDEQFF
-	-	TRBV7-2	TRBJ1-1	TGTGCCAGCAGCTCGTATGTCAGTGGCACTGAAGCTTTCTTT	CASSSYVSGTEAFF
few	-	TRBV6-1	TRBJ1-1	TGTAAACGGAGCCTCCCTTTGAGCACTGAAGCTTTCTTT	CKRSLPLSTEAFF
few	-	TRBV6-5	TRBJ1-1	TGTGCCAGCAGTCCCCCGGGGGTACGAACTGAAGCTTTCTTT	CASSPPGVRTEAFF
few	TRBD2	TRBV25-1	TRBJ2-3	TGTGCCAGCAGTGAACCTAGCGGGAGCACAGATACGCAGTATTTT	CASSEPSGSTDTQYF
once	TRBD1	TRBV9	TRBJ1-2	TGTGCCAGCAGCCTAGCTGGGACAGGGGGTTATGGCTACACCTTC	CASSLAGTGGYGYTF
-	TRBD2	TRBV15	TRBJ2-3	TGTGCCACCAGCAGAGAAAGTAGCGGGGTAGATACGCAGTATTTT	CATSRESSGVDTQYF
-	TRBD1	TRBV15	TRBJ2-5	TGTGCCACCAGCTCGACAGGGGGGGCACAAGAGACCCAGTACTTC	CATSSTGGAQETQYF
-	TRBD1	TRBV6-6	TRBJ1-1	TGTGCCAGCAGATCACTTACGGGACAGGGTAGGGAAGCTTTCTTT	CASRSLTGQGREAFF
few	-	TRBV29-1	TRBJ2-1	TGCAGCGTTGAGTATGTGGGGGGGCTCTACAATGAGCAGTTCTTC	CSVEYVGGLYNEQFF
-	-	TRBV9	TRBJ1-1	TGTGCCAGCAGCGCCTTGGTGGGGAGCACTGAAGCTTTCTTT	CASSALVGSTEAFF
few	TRBD1	TRBV30	TRBJ2-5	TGTGCCTGGGGACAGGGACGGGAGACCCAGTACTTC	CAWGQGRETQYF
once	-	TRBV5-4	TRBJ1-1	TGTGCCAGCAGCTTGGGACAAATGAACACTGAAGCTTTCTTT	CASSLGQMNTEAFF
-	-	TRBV19	TRBJ2-7	TGTGCCAGTAGTATGGGAGGAATCCCCTACGAGCAGTACTTC	CASSMGGIPYEQYF
once	-	TRBV4-1	TRBJ1-1	TGCGCCAGCAGCCAAGAAGGCAGGGAGGGCACTGAAGCTTTCTTT	CASSQEGREGTEAFF
-	-	TRBV2	TRBJ1-2	TGTGCCAGCAGCCTAACAGGGATCGGCTACACCTTC	CASSLTGIGYTF
-	TRBD1	TRBV4-1	TRBJ2-7	TGCGCCAGCAGCCATCCGGGACAGGGGTTGAGCGAGCAGTACTTC	CASSHPGQGLSEQYF
-	-	TRBV15	TRBJ2-5	TGTGCCACCAGCAGGAGGTCCAGCGGGCCGGTGGAGACCCAGTACTTC	CATSRRSSGPVETQYF
-	-	TRBV28	TRBJ1-3	TGTGCCAGCAGTTTAGAGTTGGCAGGTCTAAACACCATATATTTT	CASSLELAGLNTIYF
-	-	TRBV9	TRBJ2-3	TGTGCCAGCAGCGCCGGAGGGCTAGCAGATACGCAGTATTTT	CASSAGGLADTQYF
-	TRBD2	TRBV10-2	TRBJ2-5	TGCGCCAGCAGTGGGGCTAGCGGGGAGACCCAGTACTTC	CASSGASGETQYF
few	TRBD1	TRBV5-1	TRBJ2-2	TGCGCCAGCAGCCCAGACAGGGTGTCCGGGGAGCTGTTTTTT	CASSPDRVSGELFF
-	TRBD2	TRBV5-5	TRBJ2-3	TGTGCCAGCAGCTGGAGCGGGGGGGCCAAAGATACGCAGTATTTT	CASSWSGGAKDTQYF
-	-	TRBV7-9	TRBJ1-3	TGTGCCAGCAGCTTAAGCGGGGAAAGTGGAAACACCATATATTTT	CASSLSGESGNTIYF
-	TRBD2	TRBV5-4	TRBJ2-3	TGTGCCAGCAGCTTGCCATCACCCGGGGGGGCGGATACGCAGTATTTT	CASSLPSPGGADTQYF
-	TRBD1	TRBV6-5	TRBJ1-5	TGTGCCAGCAGTTACTCGCCCAGGGGGAGCAATCAGCCCCAGCATTTT	CASSYSPRGSNQPQHF
few	-	TRBV7-9	TRBJ1-6	TGTGCCAGCAGCTTAGGCGAAGTGAATTCACCCCTCCACTTT	CASSLGEVNSPLHF
once	TRBD2	TRBV4-1	TRBJ2-7	TGCGCCAGCAGCCTCAGCACTAGCGTCTACGAGCAGTACTTC	CASSLSTSVYEQYF
-	-	TRBV4-1	TRBJ2-7	TGCGCCAGCAGCCAAGAACGTGGCGGGGGCCCATACGAGCAGTACTTC	CASSQERGGGPYEQYF
-	-	TRBV2	TRBJ1-3	TGTGCCAGCACCATGATGGAGATAGACACCATATATTTT	CASTMMEIDTIYF
-	-	TRBV9	TRBJ2-5	TGTGCCAGCAGCGTAGCCCAGGGGGAGACCCAGTACTTC	CASSVAQGETQYF
few	-	TRBV7-8	TRBJ2-7	TGTGCCAGCAGTCCAGGGGGGCGCTCCTACGAGCAGTACTTC	CASSPGGRSYEQYF
-	TRBD1	TRBV6-6	TRBJ2-7	TGTGCCAGCAGGGTGGGACAGAACCTCTACGAGCAGTACTTC	CASRVGQNLYEQYF
-	TRBD1	TRBV27	TRBJ2-7	TGTGCCAGCACCACCGGGACAGGGGGCGACGAGCAGTACTTC	CASTTGTGGDEQYF
-	-	TRBV6-5	TRBJ1-1	TGTGCCACCCGGCGGGGGGGGCTTAACACTGAAGCTTTCTTT	CATRRGGLNTEAFF
-	-	TRBV6-5	TRBJ1-2	TGTGCCAGCAGTTACTCGTCTCTCCATGGCTACACCTTC	CASSYSSLHGYTF
-	TRBD2	TRBV18	TRBJ2-3	TGTGCCAGCTCACGTCTAGCGGGGGGACAGAGCACAGATACGCAGTATTTT	CASSRLAGGQSTDTQYF
-	TRBD2	TRBV7-2	TRBJ2-1	TGTGCCAGCAGCTTAGGACTAGCGGGGGGGCAGAGTGAGCAGTTCTTC	CASSLGLAGGQSEQFF
-	TRBD1	TRBV6-1	TRBJ2-7	TGTGCCAGCAGTGAAGATGCTGGGACAGGGGGTCTTTACGAGCAGTACTTC	CASSEDAGTGGLYEQYF
-	TRBD1	TRBV7-9	TRBJ2-1	TGTGCCAGCAGCCACCTCCCGGGACAGGGGCGCTACAATGAGCAGTTCTTC	CASSHLPGQGRYNEQFF
-	TRBD2	TRBV4-1	TRBJ2-7	TGCGCCAGCAGCCAAGGGCTAGCGGGGGGGCCTGAGTACGAGCAGTACTTC	CASSQGLAGGPEYEQYF
-	-	TRBV30	TRBJ2-2	TGTGCCTGGAATGGCCTCGCGAACACCGGGGAGCTGTTTTTT	CAWNGLANTGELFF
-	-	TRBV4-1	TRBJ1-5	TGCGCCAGCAGCCAAGGTAGATCAGGGGATTATAGCAATCAGCCCCAGCATTTT	CASSQGRSGDYSNQPQHF
-	-	TRBV5-1	TRBJ2-2	TGCGCCAGCAGCTTGCAGGGGTCCGACACCGGGGAGCTGTTTTTT	CASSLQGSDTGELFF
-	-	TRBV11-2	TRBJ2-2	TGTGCCAGCAGCTTAGACGCGGGGCTGAACACCGGGGAGCTGTTTTTT	CASSLDAGLNTGELFF
-	-	TRBV4-1	TRBJ1-2	TGCGCCACCTCGGGGGAAGGGTATGGCTACACCTTC	CATSGEGYGYTF
-	TRBD2	TRBV7-2	TRBJ2-1	TGTGCCAGCAGCTTAGCTGGGATCGCGGGGGGAAGTACGAGATACAATGAGCAGTTCTTC	CASSLAGIAGGSTRYNEQFF
-	-	TRBV30	TRBJ1-6	TGTGCCTGGAGTGTAACAACCCCCCTCCACTTT	CAWSVTTPLHF
few	TRBD2	TRBV2	TRBJ2-5	TGTGCCAGCATCGGGACTAACCAAGAGACCCAGTACTTC	CASIGTNQETQYF
once	TRBD1	TRBV10-2	TRBJ1-2	TGCGCCAGCAGATCGGGACAGGGGGACTATGGCTACACCTTC	CASRSGQGDYGYTF
medium-sized	-	TRBV25-1	TRBJ1-1	TGTGCCAGCACCCCGGACAATCGTCCCGCTTTCTTT	CASTPDNRPAFF
-	-	TRBV19	TRBJ1-1	TGTGCCAGTAGCGGACAGTACACTGAAGCTTTCTTT	CASSGQYTEAFF
-	TRBD1	TRBV7-8	TRBJ2-7	TGTGCCAGCAGCCCCGGACAGGGAACCTACGAGCAGTACTTC	CASSPGQGTYEQYF
once	-	TRBV5-1	TRBJ1-2	TGCGCCAGCAGCCTCCTAGAAAAGACCGACTATGGCTACACCTTC	CASSLLEKTDYGYTF
once	-	TRBV5-4	TRBJ1-2	TGTGCCAGCAGCCCGCCGGGGGGGTACGGCTACACCTTC	CASSPPGGYGYTF